This T cell receptor (beta chain) is from a study of sequential checkpoint blockade in melanoma. Study context: Patients were randomized 1:1 to nivolumab-then-ipilimumab or ipilimumab-then-nivolumab first-line. Maintenance nivolumab came after either treatment sequence.

TCRdb's copy holds only in-frame clones and misses some; the assay was immunoSEQ multiplex PCR. The sample comprises about 19,000 clones, 73% of which are singletons, and about a fifth rests with the top ten. Points on this clone: At one end the junction does not follow the germline gene, possibly because of a read error.

Germline CDR1 is SGDLS and CDR2 is YYNGEE. The CDR3 consists of 15 residues. Sample treatment: randomized to nivolumab then ipilimumab (arm A) or the reverse (arm B). DNA-damaging chemotherapy had not been given to any patient beforehand. PBMC sorting kept live CD3+CD8+ cells without CD19 or CD56. This TCR was recovered from a human donor with melanoma. This material consisted of CD8+ T cells sorted from blood (inferred from file names), taken from a patient given nivolumab and ipilimumab in sequence. This chain links TRBV9 with TRBJ2-1, with 9 nucleotides matching TRBD2. The CDR3 reads CASNVAGVSYNEQFF. In DNA, the CDR3 is TGTGCCAGCAACGTAGCGGGGGTATCCTACAATGAGCAGTTCTTC.